This T cell receptor (beta chain) was sequenced for a study of molecular identifiers for immune sequencing clone quantification listed by TCRdb under 2018. Regarding the complete study: For a replicate experiment, RNA from roughly 20,000 or 100,000 naive CD8 T cells was divided into five aliquots, and four of the five aliquots were sequenced. The study was a methods study using CD8 T cells to benchmark molecular-identifier clustering-based TCR repertoire sequencing (MIDCIRS) and TCR RNA copy counting.

The CDR3 spans 13 residues, from the cysteine through the phenylalanine. The entry retains the CDR3 DNA only, 39 bases that are in frame from base 1. The V end loses 2 bases and the J end loses 11 bases, and a stretch of 13 bases separates them. The CDR1 and CDR2 encoded by the germline V gene are ENHRY and SYGVKD. This clonotype turned up a few times. Its antigen remains unidentified. Base qualities are not at hand, and no much larger clone is one base apart. Libraries of naive CD8 T cells were generated from about 21,000 to 970,000 sorted cells, with 10%, 30% or 50% of the purified RNA used. Naive CD8 T cells, defined as CD8+CD4-CCR7+CD45RA+, were FACS-sorted into RLT Plus buffer on a BD FACSAria II. Approximately eleven TCR copies' worth of Jurkat RNA were spiked into roughly 17,000-1,100,000 naive CD8 T cell samples to test detection sensitivity. Enrichment of CD8 T cells was performed with RosetteSep CD8+ T Cell Enrichment Cocktail and Ficoll-Paque, after which ACK red cell lysis was carried out.

Overall results and qualifications from the work: Modeling gave about 3 recovered TCR RNA copies per cell versus around 9.9 by digital PCR, implying around 31% capture efficiency. Even against a background of 750,000 to 1,000,000 naive CD8 T cells, spiked-in Jurkat TCR RNA amounting to a single cell's worth was reported to be detectable. Highly expanded clone sizes could be underestimated if identical TCR molecules share a barcode. Clones above 20 RNA copies held over 97% of molecules in CMV-specific effector cells but under 1% in naive cells. When barcode sub-clustering was left out, chimeric consensus sequences inflated TCR diversity, with chimeras reaching as high as 47%. The naive libraries included spiked-in Jurkat TCR RNA (around 10 copies' worth), and this RNA is not part of the donor repertoire.

The library was built by means of PCR. Sequencing relied on an Illumina HiSeq 4000. Bulk TCR libraries were made following a previously described method, with the TCR primers given in Table S5. Purification of total RNA was performed with the Qiagen AllPrep DNA/RNA kit. Reads from multiple sequencing runs of the same library were pooled before analysis. The paper's processing steps were these. Reads were retained only if an exact TCR constant sequence was present, and the retained reads were trimmed to 150 nt and grouped according to their 12-nt molecular barcodes. Within each barcode group, reads were sub-clustered at a 15% Levenshtein threshold, and quality-weighted consensus sequences were built per RNA molecule. Non-functional sequences were excluded, and lower-count sequences lying one edit away from another sequence were also excluded. Barcode sub-clusters with fewer than 20% of the maximum read count were removed, based on fitting two negative binomial distributions. The public reads were quality trimmed at Q25 with fastp and then assembled into clones with MiXCR by TCRdb, keeping productive beta chains. Each CDR3 protein appears once, grouped with its most common genes and DNA. These V and J calls originate from TCRdb's pipeline instead of the authors' own analysis. For this sample the table gives 60,000 to 70,000 distinct CDR3 sequences, of which around 19% were detected only once. About 1.5% of the sample comes from the top ten.

This chain is built from TRBV10-3 and TRBJ2-1; confidence is insufficient to name the D gene. This clonotype was obtained from a human donor in good health. Some libraries in this study had Jurkat cell RNA spiked in. The specimen sequenced was naive CD8+ T cells from blood, with Jurkat cell RNA spiked in. This sample's cell subset or site label indicates: FACS-sorted CD8+CD4-CCR7+CD45RA+ naive T cells. The CDR3 corresponds to CAISETGLQKQFF. The nucleotides are TGTGCCATCAGTGAGACCGGGTTGCAAAAGCAGTTCTTC.